These 23 T cell receptor beta chains came from one sample sequenced in a study of blood T cell repertoires in COVID-19. Measured with immunoSEQ multiplex PCR; TCRdb has only the in-frame clones, and not every one. Among 360,000 or so clones listed, roughly nine tenths were seen once. Source material: peripheral blood. The receptors were gathered from a woman aged 55-69 years with COVID-19, enrolled during active disease.

This clone is a singleton in its sample. V gene TRBV7-6 combines with J gene TRBJ2-1; 9 bases are shared with TRBD2. Unmatched junction bases numbered 5, after V lost 5 bases and J lost 6 bases. The CDR3 covers 14 residues. Germline V CDR1 and CDR2: SGHVS, FNYEAQ. The DNA for the CDR3 is TGTGCCAGCAGCGTCGGGACTAGCTCCAATGAGCAGTTCTTC. It translates to CASSVGTSSNEQFF.

V and J are TRBV3-1 (or the pseudogene TRBV3-2) and TRBJ1-1, with 7 bases aligning to TRBD1. CDR3 length equals 14 residues. The J segment lost 5 bases and the V segment lost 9 bases, leaving 12 bases of the junction unmatched. Germline V lookup: CDR1 LGHDT, CDR2 YNNKEL (reference sequence). The CDR3 loop is CASLETGSGTEAFF. The CDR3 region has the DNA TGTGCCAGTTTAGAGACAGGGTCGGGGACTGAAGCTTTCTTT.

This sequence joins TRBV27 and TRBJ1-4, with TRBD1 matching over 10 bases. The junction had 6 bases not matched to a gene; V was cut back by 5 bases and J by 0 bases. Germline CDR1 MNHEY, CDR2 SMNVEV (reference sequence). This CDR3 region has 17 residues. The CDR3 nucleotides are TGTGCCAGCAGTCCGGGACAGGGGCGATCAACTAATGAAAAACTGTTTTTT. It specifies CASSPGQGRSTNEKLFF.

This chain links TRBV7-3 with TRBJ1-2, with TRBD1 matching over 7 bases. This CDR3 comprises 14 residues. The germline V gene encodes CDR1 SGHTA and CDR2 FQGTGA. V was clipped by 5 bases and J by 4 bases; unmatched bases: 7. The CDR3 nucleotides read TGTGCCAGCAGCAACCACCGGGACAGCTATGGCTACACCTTC. Protein product: CASSNHRDSYGYTF.

The CDR3 sequence: CASSTRGGSFQETQYF. For the CDR3, the DNA is TGCGCCAGCAGCACCCGGGGGGGGAGTTTCCAAGAGACCCAGTACTTC. This chain links TRBV4-1 with TRBJ2-5; 8 bases match TRBD2. CDR3 length: 16 residues. V shed 5 bases, J shed 1 base, and the junction held 9 bases outside the gene matches. Germline-derived CDR1 and CDR2 are MGHRA and YSYEKL.

The V call is TRBV5-1, the J call TRBJ2-7, with D possibly being TRBD1 (5 bases). Trimming removed 3 bases at V and 3 bases at J, with 13 bases between. Germline V CDR1 and CDR2: SGHRS, YFSETQ. The CDR3 has 14 amino acids. CDR3 bases: TGCGCCAGCAGCTCGACAGCTGAAGGCTACGAGCAGTACTTC. Translated, it gives CASSSTAEGYEQYF.

This chain connects TRBV21-1 to TRBJ1-2; the DNA was not compared with TRBD1, the D call given in the table. TRBV21-1 is deemed a pseudogene. The CDR3 totals 15 residues. CDR3: CASSPWDSSNYGYTF. The CDR3 DNA follows: TGTGCCAGCAGCCCTTGGGACAGCTCTAACTATGGCTACACCTTC.

J is TRBJ1-1 and V is TRBV18; D is perhaps TRBD1 (5 bases). Germline V gene sequence: CDR1 KGHSH, CDR2 LQKENI. V dropped 6 bases and J dropped 0 bases, with 14 bases sitting between them. The CDR3 extends over 15 amino acids. CDR3 DNA: TGTGCCAGCTCCACGCGACAGCTCATGAACACTGAAGCTTTCTTT. Amino acid sequence: CASSTRQLMNTEAFF.

The chain recombines TRBV9 with TRBJ1-6, with D possibly matching TRBD1 (5 bases). Trimming left V 2 bases short and J 2 bases short, with 5 bases between. CDR1 is SGDLS, CDR2 YYNGEE, per germline. The CDR3 contains 14 residues. The CDR3 sequence is CASSVTAYNSPLHF. The CDR3 coding sequence is TGTGCCAGCAGCGTGACAGCCTATAATTCACCCCTCCACTTT.

The chain recombines TRBV7-2 with TRBJ1-2, with D hard to call. Trimming pared 2 bases from V and 4 bases from J, leaving 8 bases between. There are 13 residues in the CDR3. The V gene's germline CDR1 is SGHTA and CDR2 FQGNSA. The CDR3, as DNA: TGTGCCAGCAGCTTACACCGGGGCTATGGCTACACCTTC. Protein: CASSLHRGYGYTF.

The V and J genes are TRBV3-1 (or the pseudogene TRBV3-2) and TRBJ1-6; D unclear. V was pared by 5 bases and J by 3 bases, with 11 bases between. CDR3 length: 15 amino acids. Germline V gives CDR1 LGHDT, CDR2 YNNKEL (reference sequence). The CDR3 spells CASSDLRSYNSPLHF. The CDR3 DNA is TGTGCCAGCAGCGACCTGCGGAGCTATAATTCACCCCTCCACTTT.

CDR3 DNA: TGTGCCAGCAGTTTATTCGTGAGGGTAGGTCAGCCCCAGCATTTT. As protein: CASSLFVRVGQPQHF. The chain combines TRBV28 with TRBJ1-5; D is uncertain. This CDR3 is built from 15 residues. Germline V gene sequence: CDR1 MDHEN, CDR2 SYDVKM. The germline V and J ends were trimmed by 1 base and 6 bases, with 13 bases remaining between them.

This clone was found once. The rearrangement links TRBV3-1 (or the pseudogene TRBV3-2) to TRBJ2-7; D might be TRBD1 (5 bases). Between the trimmed V and J ends, which lost 3 bases and 2 bases, there was a span of 11 bases. Germline V CDR1 and CDR2: LGHDT, YNNKEL (reference sequence). The CDR3 loop spans 14 amino acids. CDR3 amino acids: CASSHRTRTYEQYF. The DNA of the CDR3 is TGTGCCAGCAGCCACCGGACACGCACCTACGAGCAGTACTTC.

This chain links TRBV5-1 with TRBJ2-3, with 14 positions matching TRBD2. The CDR3 length is 16 residues. Losses at the gene ends were 0 bases for V and 6 bases for J; bases not matched to a gene: 3. Germline V gives CDR1 SGHRS, CDR2 YFSETQ. CDR3 in DNA: TGCGCCAGCAGCTTGGGGACTAGCGGGGGGCTTGATACGCAGTATTTT. This gives the protein CASSLGTSGGLDTQYF.

V is TRBV19 and J is TRBJ1-2, with 7 bases identical to TRBD1. Trimming took 11 bases from V and 2 from J; bases not matched to a gene: 14. CDR1 and CDR2 (germline): LNHDA, SQIVND (reference sequence). This CDR3 comprises 15 residues. The CDR3 sequence: CACSRDREWNYGYTF. In DNA, the CDR3 is TGTGCCTGTTCTCGAGACAGGGAATGGAACTATGGCTACACCTTC.

CDR3 sequence reads: CASSNLQGPGYEQYF. For the CDR3, the DNA is TGCGCCAGCAGCAACTTACAGGGGCCGGGCTACGAGCAGTACTTC. The rearrangement joins TRBV5-1 to TRBJ2-7; 7 bases align to TRBD1. CDR3 length: 15 residues. J lost 3 bases, V lost 4 bases, and 10 bases had no gene match. Germline V gene sequence: CDR1 SGHRS, CDR2 YFSETQ. Full variable domain (rest looked up from reference TRBV5-1 and TRBJ2-7): KAGVTQTPRYLIKTRGQQVTLSCSPISGHRSVSWYQQTPGQGLQFLFEYFSETQRNKGNFPGRFSGRQFSNSRSEMNVSTLELGDSALYLCASSNLQGPGYEQYFGPGTRLTVT.

This clone was seen just once. The rearrangement uses TRBV18 and TRBJ2-7; possibly TRBD1 for D (6 bases). V lost 3 bases and J lost 6, with 12 bases in between. The CDR3 has 13 amino acids. The germline CDR1 and CDR2 sequences are KGHSH and LQKENI. CDR3 DNA: TGTGCCAGCTCACCGGACAGTTTGGGCGAGCAGTACTTC. Translation: CASSPDSLGEQYF.

The chain employs TRBV4-2 and TRBJ1-4, with unresolved D. The V gene's germline CDR1 is LGHNA and CDR2 YNFKEQ. Trimming stripped 1 base from V and 8 bases from J, with 14 bases between. CDR3 size: 15 residues. CDR3 loop: CASSQAPGLNEKLFF. CDR3 DNA sequence: TGTGCCAGCAGCCAAGCGCCAGGCCTAAACGAAAAACTGTTTTTT.

The chain links TRBV28 to TRBJ2-7; 7 bases are a match to TRBD1. Per the germline V gene, CDR1 is MDHEN and CDR2 is SYDVKM. Unmatched junction bases numbered 7, after V lost 5 bases and J lost 0 bases. This CDR3 comprises 15 residues. The CDR3 sequence: CASSPSGGGSYEQYF. In DNA form, the CDR3 reads TGTGCCAGCAGTCCATCAGGGGGTGGCTCCTACGAGCAGTACTTC.

V is TRBV19 and J is TRBJ1-1; possibly TRBD1 for D (5 bases). Germline V gene lookup returns CDR1 LNHDA and CDR2 SQIVND (reference sequence). With 5 bases removed from V and 0 bases from J, the gap between germline ends came to 16 bases. The CDR3 loop spans 16 amino acids. The CDR3 loop is CASSFSVGRVNTEAFF. The CDR3 DNA is TGTGCCAGTAGTTTCTCCGTAGGCAGGGTGAACACTGAAGCTTTCTTT.

The CDR3 sequence: CASSDGGSNTEAFF. DNA of the CDR3: TGCGCCAGCAGTGACGGGGGATCGAACACTGAAGCTTTCTTT. The chain joins TRBV10-1 to TRBJ1-1, with D perhaps TRBD1 (5 bases). The CDR3 consists of 14 residues. Germline CDR1 reads WNHNN; CDR2 reads SYGVQD (reference sequence). Trimming stripped 3 bases from V and 1 base from J, with 9 bases between.

The chain joins TRBV20-1 to TRBJ1-4; D is undetermined. CDR3 size: 10 residues. V was clipped by 2 bases and J by 7 bases, with 2 bases between them. Germline CDR1 DFQATT, CDR2 SNEGSKA (reference sequence). The CDR3 loop is CSARLEKLFF. Written as DNA, the CDR3 is TGCAGTGCTAGACTTGAAAAACTGTTTTTT.

V is TRBV5-1 and J is TRBJ2-1; 15 positions agree with TRBD2. The CDR3 has 19 residues. Trimming cost V 2 bases and J 2 bases; bases outside gene matches: 8. The V gene's germline CDR1 is SGHRS and CDR2 YFSETQ. For the CDR3, the DNA is TGCGCCAGCAGCTTACCAGAGGGACTAGCGGGGGGTACCTACAATGAGCAGTTCTTC. Its translation is CASSLPEGLAGGTYNEQFF.